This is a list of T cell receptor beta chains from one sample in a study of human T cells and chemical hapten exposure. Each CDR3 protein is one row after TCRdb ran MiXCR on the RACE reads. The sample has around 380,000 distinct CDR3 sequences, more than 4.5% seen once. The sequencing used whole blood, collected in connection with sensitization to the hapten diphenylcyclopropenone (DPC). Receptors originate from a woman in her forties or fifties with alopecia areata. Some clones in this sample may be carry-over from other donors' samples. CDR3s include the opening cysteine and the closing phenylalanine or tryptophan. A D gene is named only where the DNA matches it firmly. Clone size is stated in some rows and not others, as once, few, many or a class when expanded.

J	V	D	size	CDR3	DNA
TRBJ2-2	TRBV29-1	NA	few	CSAGEDTGELFF	TGCAGCGCTGGGGAGGACACCGGGGAGCTGTTTTTT
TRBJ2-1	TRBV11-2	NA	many	CASSLDSGGGQFF	TGTGCCAGCAGCTTAGATTCCGGAGGTGGGCAGTTCTTC
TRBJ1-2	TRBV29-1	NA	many	CSVEIGIFDYGYTF	TGCAGCGTTGAAATAGGGATCTTTGACTATGGCTACACCTTC
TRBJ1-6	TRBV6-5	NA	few	CASSQRDRSTLHF	TGTGCCAGCAGTCAAAGAGACAGGAGCACCCTCCACTTT
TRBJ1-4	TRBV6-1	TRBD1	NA	CASSEYQGESEKLFF	TGTGCCAGCAGTGAATATCAGGGGGAAAGTGAAAAACTGTTTTTT
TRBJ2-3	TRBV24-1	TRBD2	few	CATSDPGPAGDGDTQYF	TGTGCCACCAGTGATCCCGGTCCAGCGGGGGATGGAGATACGCAGTATTTT
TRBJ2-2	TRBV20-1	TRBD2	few	CSATRSGGTGELFF	TGCAGTGCAACTAGAAGCGGGGGCACCGGGGAGCTGTTTTTT
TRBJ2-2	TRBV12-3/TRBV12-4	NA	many	CASSRQGGAGELFF	TGTGCCAGCAGCCGCCAGGGGGGGGCCGGGGAGCTGTTTTTT
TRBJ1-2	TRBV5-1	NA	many	CASSLDSNYGYTF	TGCGCCAGCAGCTTGGACAGCAACTATGGCTACACCTTC
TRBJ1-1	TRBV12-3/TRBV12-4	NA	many	CASSRYRVNTEAFF	TGTGCCAGCAGCCGGTACAGGGTGAACACTGAAGCTTTCTTT
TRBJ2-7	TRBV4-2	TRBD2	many	CASSQDNLGLVGEQYF	TGTGCCAGCAGCCAAGATAACCTTGGACTAGTCGGCGAGCAGTACTTC
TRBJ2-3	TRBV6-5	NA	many	CASSYKAVVSSTDTQYF	TGTGCCAGCAGTTACAAAGCCGTGGTTTCTAGCACAGATACGCAGTATTTT
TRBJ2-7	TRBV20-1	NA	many	CSASSPWEQYF	TGCAGTGCTAGCTCCCCTTGGGAGCAGTACTTC
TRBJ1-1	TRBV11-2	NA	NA	CALGGWVTEAFF	TGTGCCCTAGGGGGGTGGGTCACTGAAGCTTTCTTT
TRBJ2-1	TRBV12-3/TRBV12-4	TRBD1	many	CASSLSQGAYNEQFF	TGTGCCAGCAGTTTAAGCCAGGGGGCCTACAATGAGCAGTTCTTC
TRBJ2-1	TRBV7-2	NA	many	CASSPEGGGYNEQFF	TGTGCCAGCAGCCCGGAGGGGGGGGGCTACAATGAGCAGTTCTTC
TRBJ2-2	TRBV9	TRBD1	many	CASSVGQSGRELFF	TGTGCCAGCAGCGTGGGACAGTCAGGCCGGGAGCTGTTTTTT
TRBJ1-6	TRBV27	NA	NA	CASSTGQHNSPLHF	TGTGCCAGCAGTACAGGACAGCATAATTCACCCCTCCACTTT
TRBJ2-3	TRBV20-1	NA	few	CSARPHDTDTQYF	TGCAGTGCCCGGCCCCACGACACAGATACGCAGTATTTT
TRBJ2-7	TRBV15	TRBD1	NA	CATSRGQGAFEQYF	TGTGCCACCAGCAGGGGACAGGGGGCCTTCGAGCAGTACTTC
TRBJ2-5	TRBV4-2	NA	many	CASSQDWRAQETQYF	TGTGCCAGCAGCCAAGACTGGCGGGCCCAAGAGACCCAGTACTTC
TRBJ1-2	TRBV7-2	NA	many	CASSSDAGYTF	TGTGCCAGCAGCTCCGACGCCGGCTACACCTTC
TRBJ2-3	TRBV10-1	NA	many	CARPGDTSDTQYF	TGCGCCAGACCGGGAGACACATCAGATACGCAGTATTTT
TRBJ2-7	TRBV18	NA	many	CASSQSGTGYEQYF	TGTGCCAGCTCACAATCAGGGACCGGCTACGAGCAGTACTTC
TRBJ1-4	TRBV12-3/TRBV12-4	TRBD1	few	CASSPQGAVGKLFF	TGTGCCAGCAGTCCTCAGGGGGCGGTTGGAAAACTGTTTTTT
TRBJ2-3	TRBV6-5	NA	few	CASSLRATTDTQYF	TGTGCCAGCAGTTTACGGGCTACGACAGATACGCAGTATTTT
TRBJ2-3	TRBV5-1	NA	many	CASSLEGSADTQYF	TGCGCCAGCAGCTTGGAAGGGTCCGCAGATACGCAGTATTTT
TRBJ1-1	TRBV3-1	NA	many	CASSLGQTGTEAFF	TGTGCCAGCAGCCTTGGGCAGACAGGCACTGAAGCTTTCTTT
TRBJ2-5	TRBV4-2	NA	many	CASSQESRAETQYF	TGTGCCAGCAGCCAAGAGAGCAGGGCGGAGACCCAGTACTTC
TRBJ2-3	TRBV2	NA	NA	CASSEETTDTQYF	TGTGCCAGCAGTGAAGAGACCACAGATACGCAGTATTTT
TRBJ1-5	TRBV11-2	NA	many	CASSQDGNQINQPQHF	TGTGCCAGCAGCCAGGACGGAAATCAAATTAATCAGCCCCAGCATTTT
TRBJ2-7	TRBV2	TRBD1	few	CARAGTGGPEQYF	TGTGCCAGAGCCGGGACAGGGGGCCCTGAGCAGTACTTC
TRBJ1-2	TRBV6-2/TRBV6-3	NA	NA	CASRADANYGYTF	TGTGCCAGCAGGGCGGACGCTAACTATGGCTACACCTTC